What follows are 21 T cell receptor beta chains derived from one specimen sequenced in a study of Ad26.COV2.S vaccination and SARS-CoV-2 variants. Described treatment: 15 to 20 received Ad26.COV2.S at low or high dose, single or two shots; about 5 received placebo; per-sample allocation not given. The samples were gathered on day 63 after the first injection of vaccine or placebo. Assay used: immunoSEQ multiplex PCR; TCRdb lists only in-frame clones, some missing. The table has about 350,000 clones, roughly 91% seen once. The sample in question was peripheral blood, obtained in a trial of Ad26.COV2.S vaccine versus placebo. These TCRs come from a person between 18 and 65 years old who received the Ad26.COV2.S COVID-19 vaccine or a placebo.

The chain joins TRBV18 to TRBJ2-7; no clear D gene. Trimming removed 1 base from V and 2 bases from J, with 3 bases in between. CDR3 length equals 12 residues. The germline gives CDR1 KGHSH, CDR2 LQKENI. CDR3: CASSPQPYEQYF. The DNA for the CDR3 is TGTGCCAGCTCACCACAGCCCTACGAGCAGTACTTC.

The chain links TRBV3-1 (or the pseudogene TRBV3-2) to TRBJ2-5; 8 nucleotides line up with TRBD1. The CDR3 sequence is 13 residues long. CDR1 and CDR2 from the germline V gene are LGHDT and YNNKEL (reference sequence). Germline trimming cut 7 bases from V and 3 bases from J; bases unmatched to any gene: 4. CDR3 loop: CASKPQGEETQYF. The DNA of the CDR3 is TGTGCCAGCAAACCACAGGGGGAAGAGACCCAGTACTTC.

This sequence joins TRBV6-5 and TRBJ2-7, with a tentative D call TRBD2 (5 bases). The CDR3 is 16 residues long. V was pared by 4 bases and J by 7 bases, with 23 bases between. Germline loops: CDR1 MNHEY, CDR2 SVGAGI. CDR3 sequence: CASSFRLVGPPGEQYF. The CDR3 coding sequence is TGTGCCAGCAGTTTCCGCCTAGTGGGCCCTCCGGGGGAGCAGTACTTC.

This chain joins TRBV19 and TRBJ1-1, with TRBD1 matching over 7 bases. Trimming removed 3 bases from V and 1 base from J; junction bases left unmatched: 8. This CDR3 has 16 amino acids. Germline V gives CDR1 LNHDA, CDR2 SQIVND (reference sequence). DNA for the CDR3: TGTGCCAGTAGTATGAGGGCAGGGGGGGCGAACACTGAAGCTTTCTTT. It translates to CASSMRAGGANTEAFF.

The rearrangement joins TRBV2 to TRBJ2-2; D unresolved. Trimming took off 4 bases at V and 2 bases at J, with 2 bases between the two ends. Per the germline V gene, CDR1 is SNHLY and CDR2 is FYNNEI. This CDR3 has 12 amino acids. The CDR3 reads CASSANTGELFF. The CDR3 coding sequence is TGTGCCAGCAGTGCAAACACCGGGGAGCTGTTTTTT.

The V and J genes are TRBV5-1 and TRBJ2-3; D not certain. There are 15 residues in the CDR3. V was cut by 0 bases and J by 0 bases, with 8 bases left in between. Germline CDR1 is SGHRS and CDR2 is YFSETQ. The CDR3 loop reads CASSLGQVSTDTQYF. Written as DNA, the CDR3 is TGCGCCAGCAGCTTGGGTCAGGTCAGCACAGATACGCAGTATTTT. Full variable domain (rest looked up from reference TRBV5-1 and TRBJ2-3): KAGVTQTPRYLIKTRGQQVTLSCSPISGHRSVSWYQQTPGQGLQFLFEYFSETQRNKGNFPGRFSGRQFSNSRSEMNVSTLELGDSALYLCASSLGQVSTDTQYFGPGTRLTVL.

The chain has TRBV9 and TRBJ2-2, with 7 bases fitting TRBD2. This CDR3 contains 13 residues. Trimming removed 4 bases from V and 6 bases from J; junction bases left unmatched: 3. CDR1 and CDR2 from the germline V gene are SGDLS and YYNGEE. The CDR3 sequence: CASSTGGSGELFF. Written as DNA, the CDR3 is TGTGCCAGCAGCACCGGGGGGTCCGGGGAGCTGTTTTTT.

V gene TRBV29-1 combines with J gene TRBJ1-2; the D gene is possibly TRBD1 (6 bases). The CDR3 is 11 residues long. V was trimmed by 6 bases and J by 4 bases, leaving 9 bases between them. Germline loops: CDR1 SQVTM, CDR2 ANQGSEA. In nucleotides, the CDR3 is TGCAGCGTCCGGGACATCTATGGCTACACCTTC. Protein sequence: CSVRDIYGYTF.

J is TRBJ2-3 and V is TRBV5-1; no clear D. Germline loops: CDR1 SGHRS, CDR2 YFSETQ. V lost 2 bases to trimming and J lost 0 bases, with 7 bases between them. The CDR3 loop spans 14 amino acids. The CDR3 reads CASSFPESTDTQYF. The CDR3 DNA reads as TGCGCCAGCAGCTTCCCGGAGAGCACAGATACGCAGTATTTT.

V usage is TRBV18 and J usage is TRBJ1-2, with 10 bases lining up with TRBD1. The germline V gene has CDR1 KGHSH and CDR2 LQKENI. V was pared by 5 bases and J by 8 bases, with 2 bases of the junction left unmatched. This CDR3 has 12 residues. DNA for the CDR3: TGTGCCAGCTCAGACAGGGGGCTGGGCTACACCTTC. Residues: CASSDRGLGYTF.

The V gene is TRBV5-1, the J gene TRBJ1-2; 10 nucleotides line up with TRBD1. J was trimmed by 0 bases and V by 4 bases; bases with no gene match: 3. Germline V lookup: CDR1 SGHRS, CDR2 YFSETQ. This CDR3 contains 15 residues. CDR3 bases: TGCGCCAGCAGCCGGACAGGGGGAGCTAACTATGGCTACACCTTC. This encodes CASSRTGGANYGYTF. Combining the CDR3 with reference TRBV5-1 and TRBJ1-2 gives the whole variable domain KAGVTQTPRYLIKTRGQQVTLSCSPISGHRSVSWYQQTPGQGLQFLFEYFSETQRNKGNFPGRFSGRQFSNSRSEMNVSTLELGDSALYLCASSRTGGANYGYTFGSGTRLTVV.

The V gene is TRBV7-2, the J gene TRBJ2-7, with TRBD2 as a possible D gene (6 bases). In germline, CDR1 is SGHTA, CDR2 FQGNSA. V lost 7 bases, J lost 4 bases, and 23 bases lay in between. There are 16 residues in the CDR3. CDR3 region: CASNPSGGKGEYEQYF. For the CDR3, the DNA is TGTGCCAGCAACCCCTCTGGGGGGAAAGGGGAATACGAGCAGTACTTC.

In the case of this clone: Other DNA sequences within the sample encode an identical CDR3. J is TRBJ2-7 and V is TRBV5-1, with D uncertain. The CDR3 loop spans 12 amino acids. The germline V and J ends were trimmed by 0 bases and 4 bases, with 5 bases remaining between them. Germline CDR1 SGHRS, CDR2 YFSETQ. CDR3 DNA: TGCGCCAGCAGCTTGGAGGGTTACGAGCAGTACTTC. This sequence encodes CASSLEGYEQYF.

The V gene is TRBV11-2, the J gene TRBJ2-1, with D possibly matching TRBD1 (6 bases). This CDR3 comprises 15 residues. CDR1 and CDR2 (germline): SGHAT, FQNNGV. V was trimmed by 0 bases and J by 6 bases, leaving 12 bases between them. CDR3: CASSLDPGVLNEQFF. In nucleotides, the CDR3 is TGTGCCAGCAGCTTAGACCCAGGGGTCCTCAATGAGCAGTTCTTC. The full variable domain, rest sourced from reference TRBV11-2 and TRBJ2-1, is EAGVAQSPRYKIIEKRQSVAFWCNPISGHATLYWYQQILGQGPKLLIQFQNNGVVDDSQLPKDRFSAERLKGVDSTLKIQPAKLEDSAVYLCASSLDPGVLNEQFFGPGTRLTVL.

The chain carries TRBV12-5 and TRBJ1-2, with TRBD1 matching 11 bases. J was trimmed by 7 bases and V by 3 bases; bases with no gene match: 16. In germline, CDR1 is LGHNT, CDR2 FRNRAP. The CDR3 contains 18 residues. The CDR3 reads CASGFPSSWDRGNSGYTF. The CDR3 DNA sequence: TGTGCTAGTGGTTTTCCCTCCTCATGGGACAGGGGGAATAGTGGCTACACCTTC.

The rearrangement joins TRBV7-9 to TRBJ1-1, with TRBD1 matching over 7 bases. With V trimmed by 4 bases and J by 4 bases, 6 bases remained unmatched. CDR3 length: 14 residues. Germline-derived CDR1 and CDR2 are SEHNR and FQNEAQ (reference sequence). The CDR3 bases are TGTGCCAGCAGCTCCCGACAGGGAGTCACTGAAGCTTTCTTT. This gives the protein CASSSRQGVTEAFF.

This chain links TRBV19 with TRBJ1-1, with D possibly TRBD1 on 6 matching bases. The germline CDR1 and CDR2 sequences are LNHDA and SQIVND (reference sequence). V dropped 6 bases and J dropped 7 bases, with 12 bases sitting between them. The CDR3 has 12 amino acids. The CDR3 sequence: CASSPGGIEAFF. CDR3 bases: TGTGCCAGTAGCCCGGGGGGCATTGAAGCTTTCTTT.

In this sample, this clone turned up once. The chain joins TRBV15 to TRBJ1-6; D not resolved. V was clipped by 1 base and J by 5 bases, with 3 bases between them. The CDR3 runs to 13 residues. Germline CDR1 is LNHNV and CDR2 is YYDKDF (reference sequence). The CDR3 nucleotides read TGTGCCACCAGCAGAGCTAATAATTCACCCCTCCACTTT. It yields the protein CATSRANNSPLHF.

The rearrangement joins TRBV3-1 (or the pseudogene TRBV3-2) to TRBJ2-2, with D tentatively TRBD2 (7 bases). The CDR3 sequence is 16 residues long. V was cut by 3 bases and J by 3 bases, with 14 bases left in between. Germline values: CDR1 LGHDT, CDR2 YNNKEL (reference sequence). The CDR3 coding sequence is TGTGCCAGCAGCCAGGAGGGGGGGCCAGACACCGGGGAGCTGTTTTTT. Translation gives CASSQEGGPDTGELFF.

Remarks on this clone: Other DNA sequences of this sample code for an identical CDR3. This chain joins TRBV7-2 and TRBJ1-4, with 7 bases identical to TRBD1. V trimming: 2 bases; J trimming: 0 bases; junction bases outside the gene matches: 0. Germline V gene lookup returns CDR1 SGHTA and CDR2 FQGNSA. The CDR3 is made up of 15 amino acids. Written as DNA, the CDR3 is TGTGCCAGCAGCTTACAGGGGGCAACTAATGAAAAACTGTTTTTT. This translates into CASSLQGATNEKLFF.

The chain carries TRBV19 and TRBJ2-3, with TRBD1 as a possible D gene (5 bases). The CDR3 has 14 amino acids. Per germline, CDR1 LNHDA and CDR2 SQIVND (reference sequence). V was cut by 5 bases and J by 4 bases, with 13 bases left in between. The DNA for the CDR3 is TGTGCCAGTAGTTTTGGGGCAGGCGCAGATACGCAGTATTTT. Amino acids: CASSFGAGADTQYF.